Following are 25 T cell receptor beta chains from one sample sequenced in a study of OX40 agonist ivuxolimab in advanced cancers. Generated by immunoSEQ multiplex PCR, the TCRdb table keeps only in-frame clones and is missing some. The table has tens of thousands of clones, about four fifths seen once. The source was CD4+ or CD8+ T cells sorted from blood, collected in a trial of the OX40 agonist ivuxolimab. The origin of the receptors is an adult with an advanced solid tumor such as melanoma, head and neck, liver or kidney cancer.

This clone has just a few counts. CDR3 sequence: CASSLYRVTQPQHF. In DNA, the CDR3 is TGTGCCAGCAGCCTATACAGGGTAACGCAGCCCCAGCATTTT. The V and J genes are TRBV7-2 and TRBJ1-5; D might be TRBD1 (6 bases). Germline CDR1 is SGHTA and CDR2 is FQGNSA. This CDR3 spans 14 amino acids. V was trimmed by 5 bases and J by 7 bases, leaving 15 bases between them.

The chain has TRBV15 and TRBJ1-1, with TRBD1 as a possible D gene (6 bases). Germline V lookup: CDR1 LNHNV, CDR2 YYDKDF (reference sequence). V lost 0 bases, J lost 4 bases, and 12 bases lay in between. The CDR3 sequence is 15 residues long. This CDR3 reads CATSRDRGGGTEAFF. Here the CDR3 DNA reads TGTGCCACCAGCAGAGACAGGGGTGGTGGCACTGAAGCTTTCTTT.

The chain recombines TRBV5-6 with TRBJ2-5, with a possible D match to TRBD2 (5 bases). This CDR3 spans 13 amino acids. Germline CDR1 reads SGHDT; CDR2 reads YYEEEE. V gave up 2 bases and J gave up 0 bases, with 5 bases separating them. CDR3 sequence (DNA): TGTGCCAGCAGCTTCGGGGACCAAGAGACCCAGTACTTC. Translated: CASSFGDQETQYF.

This clone was seen a single time. V gene TRBV6-5 combines with J gene TRBJ2-3, with D possibly being TRBD1 or TRBD2 (5 bases each). This CDR3 contains 13 residues. CDR1 MNHEY and CDR2 SVGAGI come from the germline V gene. Trimming shortened V by 10 bases and J by 7 bases, and 18 bases separated the two germline ends. CDR3 loop: CATTLRGGYTQYF. The CDR3 nucleotides are TGTGCCACCACCCTGAGGGGCGGCTATACGCAGTATTTT.

This clone was seen a handful of times. This rearrangement joins TRBV10-3 to TRBJ2-3; unclear D gene. Trimming pared 4 bases from V and 6 bases from J, leaving 17 bases between. Germline V CDR1 and CDR2: ENHRY, SYGVKD. This CDR3 has 15 amino acids. CDR3 coding DNA: TGTGCCATCAGTGCTTTAAAACTGGGTGAGGATACGCAGTATTTT. Translating it yields CAISALKLGEDTQYF.

The rearrangement uses TRBV13 and TRBJ2-1, with 11 bases identical to TRBD2. After removal of 2 bases from V and 0 bases from J, the junction contained 6 bases not matched to a gene. The CDR3 is made up of 18 amino acids. Germline CDR1 is PRHDT and CDR2 is FYEKMQ (reference sequence). CDR3 DNA sequence: TGTGCCAGCAGCTTAAGGCTAGCGGGGGGCCCCTCCTACAATGAGCAGTTCTTC. Its protein is CASSLRLAGGPSYNEQFF.

The V gene is TRBV7-2, the J gene TRBJ2-5, with a weak D call TRBD1 (5 bases). Germline CDR1 is SGHTA and CDR2 is FQGNSA. The CDR3 totals 13 residues. V lost 3 bases and J 4 bases, leaving 9 bases between the germline ends. In nucleotides, the CDR3 is TGTGCCAGCAGCTTTTCAGGGTTAGAGACCCAGTACTTC. Protein product: CASSFSGLETQYF.

The chain employs TRBV18 and TRBJ1-1; TRBD1 might be the D (5 bases). The V and J ends lost 4 bases and 0 bases respectively, with 9 bases between them. This CDR3 region has 14 residues. Germline-derived CDR1 and CDR2 are KGHSH and LQKENI. CDR3 loop: CASSRGNMNTEAFF. DNA of the CDR3: TGTGCCAGCTCACGGGGGAATATGAACACTGAAGCTTTCTTT.

The rearrangement uses TRBV6-4 and TRBJ1-2, with D hard to call. The germline CDR1 and CDR2 sequences are MRHNA and SNTAGT. The CDR3 runs to 15 residues. Trimming left V 0 bases short and J 4 bases short, with 12 bases between. CDR3 nucleotides: TGTGCCAGCAGTGACTCGTTTGGGCTAGGCTATGGCTACACCTTC. It yields the protein CASSDSFGLGYGYTF.

The chain recombines TRBV5-1 with TRBJ2-3; 11 bases are shared with TRBD2. The germline V gene has CDR1 SGHRS and CDR2 YFSETQ. Trimming at V came to 0 bases and at J to 9 bases, leaving 9 bases not matched to a gene. The CDR3 is 16 residues long. CDR3 protein: CASSLVASGGLNTQYF. CDR3 nucleotide sequence: TGCGCCAGCAGCTTGGTGGCTAGCGGGGGGTTAAACACGCAGTATTTT.

This clone came up once. The rearrangement links TRBV11-2 to TRBJ1-2; 7 bases match TRBD1. Trimming removed 5 bases from V and 4 bases from J; junction bases left unmatched: 13. The CDR3 length is 16 residues. Germline CDR1 reads SGHAT; CDR2 reads FQNNGV. The CDR3 bases are TGTGCCAGCAGCCCCAACCGGGGAGGGGGCCCCTATGGCTACACCTTC. This gives the protein CASSPNRGGGPYGYTF.

This clone was seen more than once but under ten times. This chain links TRBV2 with TRBJ1-4, with 10 positions matching TRBD1. Germline V CDR1 and CDR2: SNHLY, FYNNEI. This CDR3 is built from 15 residues. V lost 6 bases and J lost 8; bases outside the gene matches: 9. CDR3 loop: CASSPMTGGREKLFF. As DNA, the CDR3 is TGTGCCAGCAGCCCGATGACAGGGGGCCGGGAAAAACTGTTTTTT.

The J gene is TRBJ2-1, the V gene TRBV6-5, with 9 bases lining up with TRBD1. Germline V lookup: CDR1 MNHEY, CDR2 SVGAGI. V shed 7 bases, J shed 1 base, and the junction held 2 bases outside the gene matches. CDR3 length equals 14 residues. CDR3 nucleotides: TGTGCCAGCAAGGGGACAGGGTCCTACAATGAGCAGTTCTTC. It codes for CASKGTGSYNEQFF.

The rearrangement uses TRBV11-1 and TRBJ2-2; D is undetermined. Germline CDR1 and CDR2: SGHAT and FQDESV (reference sequence). V was clipped by 5 bases and J by 4 bases, with 14 bases between them. CDR3 size: 15 residues. This CDR3 reads CASSHPDTFTGELFF. CDR3 coding DNA: TGTGCCAGCAGCCACCCCGACACTTTCACCGGGGAGCTGTTTTTT.

The chain couples TRBV19 to TRBJ1-2, with D possibly matching TRBD1 (5 bases). The CDR3 consists of 11 residues. Germline V gene lookup returns CDR1 LNHDA and CDR2 SQIVND (reference sequence). V lost 5 bases to trimming and J lost 8 bases, with 9 bases between them. This chain's CDR3 is CASSSGKGYTF. Here the CDR3 DNA reads TGTGCCAGTAGTTCAGGGAAAGGCTACACCTTC.

Notes on this clone: As the CDR3 is not closed by the conserved phenylalanine or tryptophan, this likely results from a read error. The chain links TRBV2 to TRBJ1-5, with 7 bases fitting TRBD1. Trimming at V came to 4 bases and at J to 4 bases, leaving 1 base not matched to a gene. Germline V CDR1 and CDR2: SNHLY, FYNNEI. CDR3 size: 13 residues. This CDR3 is CASSGTGNQPQHL. CDR3 bases: TGTGCCAGCAGTGGGACAGGTAATCAGCCCCAGCATCTT.

This clone turned up a few times. The chain employs TRBV5-6 and TRBJ1-5; TRBD1 agrees at 9 bases. J gave up 0 bases and V 2 bases, and 3 bases lay outside the gene matches. The CDR3 loop spans 16 amino acids. The germline CDR1 and CDR2 sequences are SGHDT and YYEEEE. The chain's CDR3 is CASSFGTGSSNQPQHF. The CDR3 nucleotides read TGTGCCAGCAGCTTTGGGACAGGGAGTAGCAATCAGCCCCAGCATTTT.

On this clone itself: Other DNA sequences in this sample translate to the same CDR3. The V call is TRBV30, the J call TRBJ1-2, with 8 bases that match TRBD1. CDR3 length: 13 residues. The trim removed 3 bases at V and 4 bases at J, leaving 4 bases unmatched. CDR1 is GTSNPN, CDR2 SVGIG, per germline (reference sequence). The DNA for the CDR3 is TGTGCCTGGAGCCGGGACAGGCCCTATGGCTACACCTTC. Residues: CAWSRDRPYGYTF.

The CDR3, as DNA: TGTGCCAGCTCACCTCAGTCGGGACTAAAGGAACTGTTTTTT. It codes for CASSPQSGLKELFF. The V gene is TRBV18, the J gene TRBJ1-4, with TRBD1 as a possible D gene (5 bases). The CDR3 runs 14 residues. Trimming pared 3 bases from V and 12 bases from J, leaving 17 bases between. Germline V CDR1 and CDR2: KGHSH, LQKENI.

V usage is TRBV7-2 and J usage is TRBJ1-1, with D unclear. V lost 2 bases, J lost 3 bases, and 16 bases lay in between. The CDR3 is 16 amino acids. Germline assignment: CDR1 SGHTA and CDR2 FQGNSA. For the CDR3, the DNA is TGTGCCAGCAGCTTAACTACGGCCCCTCGGGACACTGAAGCTTTCTTT. It translates to CASSLTTAPRDTEAFF.

The CDR3 DNA is TGTGCCAGCAGCTCGGAGGCGTGGGAGAATCAGCCCCAGCATTTT. This codes for CASSSEAWENQPQHF. The genes are TRBV7-2 and TRBJ1-5; no reliable D call. The CDR3 contains 15 residues. V was trimmed by 4 bases and J by 4 bases, leaving 14 bases between them. Germline V gene lookup returns CDR1 SGHTA and CDR2 FQGNSA.

A few counts support this clone. CDR3 DNA sequence: TGTGCCTGGAGTGTTGTCACAGCAAAGGCCGAGCAGTTCTTC. It is translated as CAWSVVTAKAEQFF. The chain is built from TRBV30 and TRBJ2-1; D gene ambiguous. Germline V CDR1 and CDR2: GTSNPN, SVGIG (reference sequence). Trimming left V 0 bases short and J 10 bases short, with 16 bases between. The CDR3 extends over 14 amino acids.

The V and J genes are TRBV7-2 and TRBJ2-5; D is undetermined. The DNA end lines up better with TRBJ2-7; the J call may be wrong. Germline CDR1 reads SGHTA; CDR2 reads FQGNSA. This CDR3 spans 13 amino acids. The CDR3 is CASSRQRDYEQYF. The CDR3 DNA is TGTGCCAGCAGCCGCCAGAGAGACTACGAGCAGTACTTC.

V and J are TRBV10-2 and TRBJ2-7, with 8 bases identical to TRBD2. The germline V gene has CDR1 WSHSY and CDR2 SAAADI. There are 14 residues in the CDR3. J gave up 6 bases and V 4 bases, and 8 bases lay outside the gene matches. CDR3 region: CASSGTAGVLEQYF. DNA of the CDR3: TGCGCCAGCAGTGGAACAGCGGGGGTGCTCGAGCAGTACTTC.

The chain links TRBV11-2 to TRBJ1-1; no clear D gene. V was cut by 1 base and J by 2 bases, with 8 bases left in between. Germline lookup yields CDR1 SGHAT and CDR2 FQNNGV. This CDR3 has 14 residues. CDR3 sequence (DNA): TGTGCCAGCAGCTTAGTACAGCCAAACACTGAAGCTTTCTTT. It specifies CASSLVQPNTEAFF.